The 21 T cell receptor beta chains presented below share a single source sample, sequenced in a study of monozygotic twins with inflammatory bowel disease. For each CDR3 protein, TCRdb gives one entry from its re-call of the 5' RACE reads, without DNA. The repertoire table contains about 440,000 distinct CDR3 sequences. Source material: blood. The receptor set was obtained from a human donor with ulcerative colitis or Crohn's disease, or a healthy co-twin of an affected twin (not recorded which).

The chain combines TRBV5-1 with TRBJ2-1. Germline V gene data show CDR1 as SGHRS and CDR2 as YFSETQ. The CDR3 is 14 residues long. The chain's CDR3 is CASSSRGLDNEQFF.

The chain has TRBV19 and TRBJ1-1; TCRdb's D gene call, TRBD1, goes unchecked for lack of DNA. Germline loops: CDR1 LNHDA, CDR2 SQIVND (reference sequence). The CDR3 length is 14 residues. Here the CDR3 reads CASRAPGLNTEAFF.

The chain employs TRBV5-1 and TRBJ2-7; lacking DNA, the TRBD2 call made by TCRdb goes unchecked. CDR3 length equals 14 residues. CDR1 and CDR2 (germline): SGHRS, YFSETQ. Here the CDR3 reads CASSFTSLNYEQYF. Full variable domain (remainder filled in from reference TRBV5-1 and TRBJ2-7): KAGVTQTPRYLIKTRGQQVTLSCSPISGHRSVSWYQQTPGQGLQFLFEYFSETQRNKGNFPGRFSGRQFSNSRSEMNVSTLELGDSALYLCASSFTSLNYEQYFGPGTRLTVT.

The V call is TRBV6-1, the J call TRBJ1-1. The CDR3 runs 16 residues. CDR1 MNHNS and CDR2 SASEGT come from the germline V gene. The CDR3 reads CASEKEGSLYPAEAFF.

V gene TRBV20-1 combines with J gene TRBJ2-1. Germline CDR1 and CDR2: DFQATT and SNEGSKA (reference sequence). The CDR3 has 13 amino acids. CDR3 protein: CSASGHIRNEQFF.

V gene TRBV20-1 combines with J gene TRBJ2-7; the D call from TCRdb, TRBD2, cannot be confirmed without DNA. Germline V lookup: CDR1 DFQATT, CDR2 SNEGSKA (reference sequence). CDR3 size: 13 residues. The CDR3 sequence is CSAGLAGVWEQYF.

The V call is TRBV27, the J call TRBJ2-7; the D call from TCRdb, TRBD1, cannot be confirmed without DNA. The germline V gene encodes CDR1 MNHEY and CDR2 SMNVEV (reference sequence). This CDR3 has 15 residues. The CDR3 region is CASRLGQGGDYEQYF.

The chain joins TRBV9 to TRBJ2-5; TCRdb indicates TRBD1, and absent DNA this call remains unverified. This CDR3 has 14 residues. Germline assignment: CDR1 SGDLS and CDR2 YYNGEE. The CDR3 sequence is CASSGDRDQETQYF.

The chain uses TRBV6-1 and TRBJ1-1; TCRdb designates TRBD1, a call that cannot be tested without DNA. Germline V gene lookup returns CDR1 MNHNS and CDR2 SASEGT. The CDR3 spans 13 residues. CDR3 amino acids: CASGGSTGGSAFF.

The chain is built from TRBV4-2 and TRBJ2-1. This CDR3 spans 14 amino acids. Germline loops: CDR1 LGHNA, CDR2 YNFKEQ. The CDR3 loop is CASSQGSSYNEQFF.

The CDR3 sequence is CASSRDSPLHF. The rearrangement uses TRBV7-2 and TRBJ1-6. Germline V CDR1 and CDR2: SGHTA, FQGNSA. The CDR3 spans 11 residues.

The J gene is TRBJ1-3, the V gene TRBV4-3; TCRdb designates TRBD1, a call that cannot be tested without DNA. Germline V gene lookup returns CDR1 LGHNA and CDR2 YSLEER. The length of the CDR3 is 18 residues. CDR3 in amino acids: CASSPYVRQDYSGNTIYF.

The V gene is TRBV28, the J gene TRBJ2-7; the D call of TRBD2 rests on TCRdb alone, since no DNA is present to check it. Germline-derived CDR1 and CDR2 are MDHEN and SYDVKM. The CDR3 is made up of 14 amino acids. The CDR3 reads CASSLPGLTNEQYF. The full variable domain, rest sourced from reference TRBV28 and TRBJ2-7, is DVKVTQSSRYLVKRTGEKVFLECVQDMDHENMFWYRQDPGLGLRLIYFSYDVKMKEKGDIPEGYSVSREKKERFSLILESASTNQTSMYLCASSLPGLTNEQYFGPGTRLTVT.

The rearrangement uses TRBV6-5 and TRBJ2-1. CDR1 MNHEY and CDR2 SVGAGI come from the germline V gene. This CDR3 has 17 amino acids. The CDR3 region is CASSSDPAQVAYNEQFF.

The chain is built from TRBV11-1 and TRBJ2-7; TCRdb reports TRBD1, a call that lacks DNA to check it against. The CDR3 is 16 amino acids. Germline CDR1 and CDR2: SGHAT and FQDESV (reference sequence). CDR3 in amino acids: CASSLALQGDPYEQYF.

V is TRBV5-1 and J is TRBJ2-2; TCRdb's D call, TRBD1, is unchecked because there is no DNA. The CDR3 has 15 amino acids. CDR1 and CDR2 from the germline V gene are SGHRS and YFSETQ. Here the CDR3 reads CASSLSQIGGGELFF.

The CDR3 sequence is CASSRGTMYQETQYF. The rearrangement joins TRBV7-2 to TRBJ2-5; TCRdb selects TRBD2, and the lack of DNA leaves this call unchecked. The CDR3 runs to 15 residues. Germline V gene sequence: CDR1 SGHTA, CDR2 FQGNSA.

The chain has TRBV7-2 and TRBJ1-5; TCRdb's D call, TRBD1, is unchecked because there is no DNA. The CDR3 has 15 amino acids. In germline, CDR1 is SGHTA, CDR2 FQGNSA. The CDR3 reads CASSSSGGEVQPQHF.

This chain links TRBV12-3 or TRBV12-4 with TRBJ2-1. CDR3 length: 13 amino acids. The CDR3 reads CASLAGSYNEQFF.

V and J are TRBV6-5 and TRBJ1-2. Germline lookup yields CDR1 MNHEY and CDR2 SVGAGI. This CDR3 region has 17 residues. The chain's CDR3 is CASSYSIAGPTNYGYTF.

This chain uses TRBV5-1 with TRBJ2-7. Germline V gives CDR1 SGHRS, CDR2 YFSETQ. The CDR3 runs 14 residues. The CDR3 loop is CASSLLQGAYEQYF.